This entry lists 24 T cell receptor beta chains sequenced from one sample in a study of human T cells and chemical hapten exposure. TCRdb re-called the RACE reads with MiXCR, one entry per CDR3 protein. The sample includes under 75,000 distinct CDR3 sequences, around 10% of them seen just once. Noted time point: patch test 3, about 24 weeks after DPC sensitization. Noted treatment: therapeutic diphenylcyclopropenone sensitization with weekly scalp DPC. Sequenced material: whole blood, taken in connection with sensitization to the hapten diphenylcyclopropenone (DPC). All receptors derive from a woman aged 45 to 65 with alopecia areata. Some clones in this sample may be carry-over from other donors' samples.

This clonotype has at least ten counts. The chain links TRBV5-1 to TRBJ2-7, with TRBD2 matching over 11 bases. This CDR3 comprises 15 residues. Per germline, CDR1 SGHRS and CDR2 YFSETQ. The trim removed 1 base at V and 4 bases at J, leaving 4 bases unmatched. CDR3 bases: TGCGCCAGCAGCTTGACTAGCGGGAGTTATTACGAGCAGTACTTC. Translated: CASSLTSGSYYEQYF.

This clonotype was recorded a few times. The J gene is TRBJ2-1, the V gene TRBV9; the D gene is possibly TRBD2 (6 bases). Germline-derived CDR1 and CDR2 are SGDLS and YYNGEE. This CDR3 region has 15 residues. Trimming stripped 0 bases from V and 4 bases from J, with 11 bases between. CDR3 nucleotide sequence: TGTGCCAGCAGCGTAGCAAACGGGGGATACAATGAGCAGTTCTTC. As protein: CASSVANGGYNEQFF.

This clonotype has a handful of counts. The rearrangement uses TRBV6-2 or TRBV6-3 and TRBJ1-5; D might be TRBD1 (6 bases). V lost 8 bases, J lost 6 bases, and 14 bases lay in between. The CDR3 spans 13 residues. CDR1 is MNHEY, CDR2 SVGEGT, per germline. The CDR3 nucleotides are TGTGCCAGCGGCCAGGGGCCCTCTCAGCCCCAGCATTTT. Its protein product is CASGQGPSQPQHF.

The rearrangement links TRBV2 to TRBJ2-3; 9 positions agree with TRBD1. The CDR3 consists of 15 residues. Germline V gives CDR1 SNHLY, CDR2 FYNNEI. V lost 4 bases to trimming and J lost 4 bases; unmatched junction nucleotides: 6. CDR3 sequence: CASSAGTGSADTQYF. CDR3 DNA: TGTGCCAGCAGTGCCGGGACAGGGAGCGCAGATACGCAGTATTTT.

This clonotype was seen at least ten times. The chain is built from TRBV20-1 and TRBJ2-6; 8 bases align to TRBD1. CDR3 length equals 14 residues. Germline trimming cut 6 bases from V and 1 base from J; bases unmatched to any gene: 2. Germline values: CDR1 DFQATT, CDR2 SNEGSKA (reference sequence). CDR3 loop: CSARTGSGANVLTF. CDR3 coding DNA: TGCAGTGCCCGGACAGGGTCTGGGGCCAACGTCCTGACTTTC.

This clonotype was observed a few times. The rearrangement joins TRBV7-9 to TRBJ1-5; a weak D match, TRBD1 (5 bases). This CDR3 contains 14 residues. The ends were cut back, 8 bases at V and 3 bases at J, with 14 bases in the middle. From germline, CDR1 is SEHNR and CDR2 FQNEAQ (reference sequence). CDR3 residues: CASQIDSVNQPQHF. CDR3 coding DNA: TGTGCCAGCCAAATCGACAGTGTCAATCAGCCCCAGCATTTT. Together with reference TRBV7-9 and TRBJ1-5, the CDR3 gives the full variable domain: DTGVSQNPRHKITKRGQNVTFRCDPISEHNRLYWYRQTLGQGPEFLTYFQNEAQLEKSRLLSDRFSAERPKGSFSTLEIQRTEQGDSAMYLCASQIDSVNQPQHFGDGTRLSIL.

This clonotype appeared many times. The chain carries TRBV7-2 and TRBJ2-7; a possible D gene is TRBD1 (6 bases). The CDR3 runs to 13 residues. From germline, CDR1 is SGHTA and CDR2 FQGNSA. Trimming took 5 bases from V and 3 from J, leaving 11 bases between them. This CDR3 is CASSRWTDYEQYF. In DNA form, the CDR3 reads TGTGCCAGCAGCCGTTGGACAGACTACGAGCAGTACTTC.

This clonotype was observed at least ten times. V and J are TRBV7-9 and TRBJ2-5; the D is unclear. Trimming shortened V by 3 bases and J by 1 base, and 9 bases separated the two germline ends. There are 14 residues in the CDR3. The germline gives CDR1 SEHNR, CDR2 FQNEAQ (reference sequence). CDR3 residues: CASSFGGIQETQYF. CDR3 DNA: TGTGCCAGCAGCTTTGGTGGGATCCAAGAGACCCAGTACTTC.

This clonotype was counted at least ten times. The rearrangement joins TRBV5-1 to TRBJ1-4, with 8 bases lining up with TRBD1. Germline V gene sequence: CDR1 SGHRS, CDR2 YFSETQ. The CDR3 is 14 amino acids. V trimming: 2 bases; J trimming: 8 bases; junction bases outside the gene matches: 5. The chain's CDR3 is CASSFGQGEEKLFF. CDR3 in DNA: TGCGCCAGCAGCTTCGGACAGGGTGAGGAAAAACTGTTTTTT.

This clonotype was seen ten or more times. The V call is TRBV27, the J call TRBJ1-6; no firm D call. CDR3 size: 14 residues. V was trimmed by 4 bases and J by 0 bases, leaving 4 bases between them. Germline CDR1 reads MNHEY; CDR2 reads SMNVEV (reference sequence). The chain's CDR3 is CASSSLSYNSPLHF. For the CDR3, the DNA is TGTGCCAGCAGTTCTCTCTCCTATAATTCACCCCTCCACTTT.

In this sample, this clonotype turned up many times. This chain connects TRBV20-1 to TRBJ2-3; 7 nucleotides match TRBD1. The ends lost 3 bases at V and 4 bases at J; junction bases unmatched: 4. The CDR3 sequence is 13 residues long. Germline V gene lookup returns CDR1 DFQATT and CDR2 SNEGSKA (reference sequence). The CDR3 is CSASRQGADTQYF. CDR3 DNA sequence: TGCAGTGCTAGCCGACAGGGCGCAGATACGCAGTATTTT.

The V and J genes are TRBV6-5 and TRBJ2-3, with D possibly matching TRBD2 (7 bases). Looked up from germline, CDR1 is MNHEY and CDR2 is SVGAGI. Trimming pared 5 bases from V and 5 bases from J, leaving 14 bases between. This CDR3 spans 14 amino acids. The CDR3: CASSTRGAGDTQYF. The CDR3 DNA reads as TGTGCCAGCAGTACCCGGGGGGCGGGAGATACGCAGTATTTT.

The sample holds a few counts of this clonotype. The chain uses TRBV7-2 and TRBJ2-3, with a tentative D call TRBD2 (6 bases). There are 14 residues in the CDR3. CDR1 is SGHTA and CDR2 is FQGNSA in the germline V gene. Trimming stripped 3 bases from V and 3 bases from J, with 10 bases between. The CDR3, as DNA: TGTGCCAGCAGCTTCGAGGGACTGACAGATACGCAGTATTTT. Encoded protein: CASSFEGLTDTQYF.

The genes are TRBV20-1 and TRBJ1-5, with 11 bases fitting TRBD1. V gave up 5 bases and J gave up 6 bases; unmatched junction bases: 0. CDR3 size: 12 residues. Germline CDR1 is DFQATT and CDR2 is SNEGSKA (reference sequence). In nucleotides, the CDR3 is TGCAGTGCTGGGACAGGGGGTCAGCCCCAGCATTTT. Protein: CSAGTGGQPQHF.

This clonotype was picked up many times. The rearrangement uses TRBV28 and TRBJ2-3; D gene ambiguous. The CDR3 runs 12 residues. V shed 6 bases and J shed 0 bases, with 4 bases lying between them. The germline V gene has CDR1 MDHEN and CDR2 SYDVKM. CDR3 protein: CASRRSTDTQYF. The CDR3 coding sequence is TGTGCCAGCAGACGTAGCACAGATACGCAGTATTTT. Drawing the rest from reference TRBV28 and TRBJ2-3, the complete variable domain is DVKVTQSSRYLVKRTGEKVFLECVQDMDHENMFWYRQDPGLGLRLIYFSYDVKMKEKGDIPEGYSVSREKKERFSLILESASTNQTSMYLCASRRSTDTQYFGPGTRLTVL.

This chain uses TRBV12-3 or TRBV12-4 with TRBJ1-6, with TRBD1 as a possible D gene (5 bases). Trimming shortened V by 6 bases and J by 12 bases, and 15 bases separated the two germline ends. The CDR3 has 13 residues. In nucleotides, the CDR3 is TGTGCCAGCAGAAGACAGACAGTAGGACCCCTCCACTTT. It encodes CASRRQTVGPLHF.

This chain uses TRBV7-2 with TRBJ1-4; TRBD1 is a possible D gene (6 bases). The CDR3 length is 13 residues. Germline-derived CDR1 and CDR2 are SGHTA and FQGNSA. Trimming pared 2 bases from V and 15 bases from J, leaving 16 bases between. CDR3 protein: CASSLSGGPEVFF. The CDR3 coding sequence is TGTGCCAGCAGCTTATCTGGGGGGCCTGAGGTGTTTTTT. Based on the CDR3 plus reference TRBV7-2 and TRBJ1-4, the full variable domain is GAGVSQSPSNKVTEKGKDVELRCDPISGHTALYWYRQSLGQGLEFLIYFQGNSAPDKSGLPSDRFSAERTGGSVSTLTIQRTQQEDSAVYLCASSLSGGPEVFFGSGTQLSVL.

The rearrangement uses TRBV2 and TRBJ1-3; D is unclear. Germline-derived CDR1 and CDR2 are SNHLY and FYNNEI. V was clipped by 2 bases and J by 8 bases, with 7 bases between them. The CDR3 has 12 amino acids. DNA for the CDR3: TGTGCCAGCAGTGAATGGACCGACACCATATATTTT. It translates to CASSEWTDTIYF.

This clonotype showed up many times. The chain recombines TRBV7-8 with TRBJ2-5, with D possibly being TRBD2 (5 bases). Germline values: CDR1 SGHVS, CDR2 FQNEAQ. There are 14 residues in the CDR3. V was cut by 6 bases and J by 4 bases, with 15 bases left in between. CDR3 loop: CASSRRVKGETQYF. In nucleotides, the CDR3 is TGTGCCAGCAGTCGGCGGGTAAAGGGAGAGACCCAGTACTTC.

The chain has TRBV12-3 or TRBV12-4 and TRBJ1-1; D remains unclear. Trimming stripped 3 bases from V and 5 bases from J, with 13 bases between. This CDR3 spans 14 amino acids. CDR3 nucleotides: TGTGCCAGCAGTTTTTCCCGGGGTGAGACTGAAGCTTTCTTT. Translating gives CASSFSRGETEAFF.

This clonotype was counted many times. The chain joins TRBV28 to TRBJ1-6, with D possibly matching TRBD1 (6 bases). This CDR3 region has 16 residues. CDR1 MDHEN and CDR2 SYDVKM come from the germline V gene. The ends were cut back, 1 base at V and 9 bases at J, with 16 bases in the middle. CDR3 in DNA: TGTGCCAGCAGTTTATATCGCCAAGGGGGGGGTTCACCCCTCCACTTT. Protein product: CASSLYRQGGGSPLHF.

This clonotype was detected only a few times. The chain combines TRBV7-9 with TRBJ2-5, with D perhaps TRBD1 (6 bases). The germline gives CDR1 SEHNR, CDR2 FQNEAQ (reference sequence). The CDR3 is made up of 14 amino acids. Trimming removed 4 bases from V and 2 bases from J, with 11 bases in between. In DNA form, the CDR3 reads TGTGCCAGCAGCTCTCAGGGGAGACAAGAGACCCAGTACTTC. Translating gives CASSSQGRQETQYF.

This clonotype turned up a few times. The gene calls are TRBV7-6 and TRBJ2-3; D remains unclear. The V gene lost 5 bases and the J gene lost 5 bases, with 14 bases spanning the gap. This CDR3 region has 14 residues. Looked up from germline, CDR1 is SGHVS and CDR2 is FNYEAQ. The CDR3, as DNA: TGTGCCAGCAGCCCGCCGGACGGAAGAGATACGCAGTATTTT. Its protein is CASSPPDGRDTQYF. The complete variable domain, with remaining parts taken from reference TRBV7-6 and TRBJ2-3, reads GAGVSQSPRYKVTKRGQDVALRCDPISGHVSLYWYRQALGQGPEFLTYFNYEAQQDKSGLPNDRFSAERPEGSISTLTIQRTEQRDSAMYRCASSPPDGRDTQYFGPGTRLTVL.

This clonotype came up many times. This CDR3 reads CSARDPLQGKLFF. CDR3 coding DNA: TGCAGTGCTAGAGACCCCCTTCAAGGAAAACTGTTTTTT. J is TRBJ1-4 and V is TRBV20-1; no definite D call. This CDR3 is built from 13 residues. Germline lookup yields CDR1 DFQATT and CDR2 SNEGSKA (reference sequence). V was cut by 0 bases and J by 10 bases, with 12 bases left in between.